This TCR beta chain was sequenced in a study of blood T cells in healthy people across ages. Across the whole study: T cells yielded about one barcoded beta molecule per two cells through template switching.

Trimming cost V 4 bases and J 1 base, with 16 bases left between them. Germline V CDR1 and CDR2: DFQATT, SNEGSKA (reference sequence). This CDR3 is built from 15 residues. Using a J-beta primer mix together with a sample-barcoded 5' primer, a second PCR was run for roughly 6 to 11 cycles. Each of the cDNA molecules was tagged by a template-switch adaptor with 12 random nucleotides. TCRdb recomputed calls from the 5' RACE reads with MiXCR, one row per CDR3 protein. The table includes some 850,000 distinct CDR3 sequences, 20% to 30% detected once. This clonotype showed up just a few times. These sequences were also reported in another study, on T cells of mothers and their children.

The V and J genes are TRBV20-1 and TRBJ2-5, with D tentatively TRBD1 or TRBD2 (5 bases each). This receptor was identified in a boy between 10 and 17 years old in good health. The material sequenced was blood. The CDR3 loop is CSAMLASGAQETQYF. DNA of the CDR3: TGCAGTGCTATGTTGGCCTCCGGGGCCCAAGAGACCCAGTACTTC.